This entry concerns a single T cell receptor (beta chain). Its antigen remains unknown. This sample was taken from a study of shared clonotypes between healthy human individuals. Each sorted subset replicate got 200 ng genomic DNA, 25,000 to 35,000 genomes. Produced via immunoSEQ multiplex PCR; TCRdb's table is partial and in-frame only. The sample lists about 690,000 clones, around 90% occurring once. General observations from the study: Around 5.3% of naive CD4 clonotypes were shared across a few donors. What rarefaction showed was incomplete sorted-subset sequencing despite large depth.

The CDR3 is 19 amino acids. Trimming at V came to 2 bases and at J to 2 bases, leaving 15 bases not matched to a gene. Germline V lookup: CDR1 MNHNS, CDR2 SASEGT. This clonotype was sampled from a man aged 18 to 30 in good health. Some clones in this sample may be carry-over from other donors' samples. The rearrangement joins TRBV6-1 to TRBJ2-1; 7 bases agree with TRBD1. The sample was memory CD8+ T cells from PBMCs. Sample subset: CD45RO+ cells pooled with CCR7-negative TemRA cells. CDR3 region: CASSELPLRQGTTYNEQFF. CDR3 coding DNA: TGTGCCAGCAGTGAACTCCCCCTCCGACAGGGAACAACCTACAATGAGCAGTTCTTC.